These 12 T cell receptor beta chains were sequenced from one sample in a study of cytomegalovirus exposure and HLA in healthy donors. PCR primers comprised 60 Vbeta and 13 Jbeta primers. The protocol was immunoSEQ multiplex PCR, while the TCRdb copy is restricted to in-frame clones and leaves out a portion. The table shows 100,000 or so clones, with more than 70% occurring only once. The sample was PBMCs. The receptors stem from a male donor in good health and CMV-seropositive.

In regard to this clone: This clone may be a read error of a much larger clone one base away. This sample includes further DNA sequences coding for the same CDR3. V and J are TRBV2 and TRBJ2-7; weak D call: TRBD1 (7 bases). CDR1 and CDR2 (germline): SNHLY, FYNNEI. This CDR3 is 15 amino acids long. V dropped 6 bases and J dropped 8 bases, with 23 bases sitting between them. This CDR3 is CASSVPAGQSMKQYF. DNA for the CDR3: TGTGCCAGCAGCGTCCCCGCGGGACAGTCAATGAAGCAGTACTTC.

The chain links TRBV5-1 to TRBJ2-5, with TRBD1 matching over 7 bases. Germline V gene lookup returns CDR1 SGHRS and CDR2 YFSETQ. The CDR3 sequence is 15 residues long. Trimming cost V 4 bases and J 4 bases; bases outside gene matches: 10. The CDR3: CASSGNRGGGETQYF. DNA for the CDR3: TGCGCCAGCAGCGGTAACAGGGGTGGTGGAGAGACCCAGTACTTC. Complete variable domain (other parts from reference TRBV5-1 and TRBJ2-5): KAGVTQTPRYLIKTRGQQVTLSCSPISGHRSVSWYQQTPGQGLQFLFEYFSETQRNKGNFPGRFSGRQFSNSRSEMNVSTLELGDSALYLCASSGNRGGGETQYFGPGTRLLVL.

This clone was observed a few times. The genes are TRBV5-6 and TRBJ2-5; 12 bases line up with TRBD2. The V gene's germline CDR1 is SGHDT and CDR2 YYEEEE. The CDR3 has 15 amino acids. V lost 3 bases, J lost 5 bases, and 5 bases stayed unmatched. In nucleotides, the CDR3 is TGTGCCAGCAGCTACCCGGGACTAGCGGGTGAGACCCAGTACTTC. It specifies CASSYPGLAGETQYF.

This sequence joins TRBV9 and TRBJ2-2, with TRBD2 matching over 8 bases. V was clipped by 0 bases and J by 7 bases; unmatched bases: 8. Germline CDR1 reads SGDLS; CDR2 reads YYNGEE. The CDR3 runs to 16 residues. The CDR3 DNA reads as TGTGCCAGCAGCGTAGCGGGAGGGCCTGGGGTCGGGGAGCTGTTTTTT. Amino acids: CASSVAGGPGVGELFF.

The V call is TRBV7-9, the J call TRBJ2-2; 7 positions agree with TRBD1. CDR1 and CDR2 from the germline V gene are SEHNR and FQNEAQ (reference sequence). The CDR3 loop spans 16 amino acids. The V segment lost 4 bases and the J segment 1 base; nucleotides outside the gene matches: 6. CDR3 bases: TGTGCCAGCAGCTCCCGAACAGGGGTGAACACCGGGGAGCTGTTTTTT. It translates to CASSSRTGVNTGELFF. The complete variable domain, with remaining parts taken from reference TRBV7-9 and TRBJ2-2, reads DTGVSQNPRHKITKRGQNVTFRCDPISEHNRLYWYRQTLGQGPEFLTYFQNEAQLEKSRLLSDRFSAERPKGSFSTLEIQRTEQGDSAMYLCASSSRTGVNTGELFFGEGSRLTVL.

The CDR3 sequence is CASSYRDRGQPQHF. CDR3 nucleotides: TGTGCCAGCAGCTACCGGGACAGGGGACAGCCCCAGCATTTT. The rearrangement links TRBV5-6 to TRBJ1-5; 10 bases map to TRBD1. CDR1 and CDR2 from the germline V gene are SGHDT and YYEEEE. V lost 3 bases and J lost 7; bases outside the gene matches: 4. This CDR3 is 14 amino acids long.

The chain uses TRBV2 and TRBJ2-7; 11 nucleotides align to TRBD2. This CDR3 has 16 amino acids. Trimming cost V 6 bases and J 5 bases; bases outside gene matches: 12. The germline CDR1 and CDR2 sequences are SNHLY and FYNNEI. CDR3 in DNA: TGTGCCAGCAGGCGACTGACGACGACTAGCGGGAACGAGCAGTACTTC. Translating it yields CASRRLTTTSGNEQYF. The whole variable domain, filled in from reference TRBV2 and TRBJ2-7, reads EPEVTQTPSHQVTQMGQEVILRCVPISNHLYFYWYRQILGQKVEFLVSFYNNEISEKSEIFDDQFSVERPDGSNFTLKIRSTKLEDSAMYFCASRRLTTTSGNEQYFGPGTRLTVT.

The chain links TRBV4-3 to TRBJ2-2, with 9 bases lining up with TRBD2. V lost 1 base, J lost 4 bases, and 4 bases stayed unmatched. Germline CDR1 reads LGHNA; CDR2 reads YSLEER. The CDR3 is made up of 16 amino acids. The CDR3 sequence is CASSQVAGEVTGELFF. The CDR3 DNA reads TGCGCCAGCAGCCAAGTAGCGGGAGAGGTCACCGGGGAGCTGTTTTTT.

This chain links TRBV4-3 with TRBJ1-6, with D unresolved. Looked up from germline, CDR1 is LGHNA and CDR2 is YSLEER. CDR3 length: 13 amino acids. V was shortened by 0 bases and J by 8 bases, with 5 bases between the two germline ends. The CDR3 region is CASSQDLDSPLHF. The CDR3 DNA is TGCGCCAGCAGCCAAGATTTAGATTCACCCCTCCACTTT.

V usage is TRBV7-2 and J usage is TRBJ1-3; unclear D gene. This CDR3 spans 15 amino acids. Trimming cost V 5 bases and J 0 bases, with 11 bases left between them. Germline values: CDR1 SGHTA, CDR2 FQGNSA. For the CDR3, the DNA is TGTGCCAGCAGCACCAGGACTGACTCTGGAAACACCATATATTTT. It translates to CASSTRTDSGNTIYF.

This chain links TRBV9 with TRBJ2-2; 9 bases align to TRBD2. V lost 3 bases and J lost 4; bases outside the gene matches: 1. This CDR3 has 14 amino acids. CDR1 and CDR2 (germline): SGDLS, YYNGEE. The chain's CDR3 is CASSASGVTGELFF. DNA for the CDR3: TGTGCCAGCAGCGCTAGCGGGGTCACCGGGGAGCTGTTTTTT.

The V gene is TRBV29-1, the J gene TRBJ2-1, with TRBD1 matching 10 bases. CDR1 is SQVTM and CDR2 is ANQGSEA in the germline V gene. CDR3 length equals 15 residues. The V and J ends lost 4 bases and 4 bases, in that order; junction bases with no gene match: 7. The CDR3 nucleotides are TGCAGCGTTGTGGGGGACAGGGGAAGATACAATGAGCAGTTCTTC. This encodes CSVVGDRGRYNEQFF.